Each of the 13 T cell receptor beta chains below was sequenced from the same sample in a study of shared clonotypes between healthy human individuals. Profiling relied on immunoSEQ multiplex PCR, and the TCRdb table lists in-frame clones only, not all of them. Altogether over 2 million clones are present, about 95% being singletons, with the ten largest covering roughly 1%. Terminally differentiated effector memory CD45RA+ cells were excluded by CCR7 positive selection of CD45RO-negative cells. Sequenced input: naive CD8+ T cells sorted from blood. Receptors were obtained from a man aged 18 to 35 in good health.

V is TRBV27 and J is TRBJ2-7; no definite D call. The CDR3 is made up of 15 amino acids. Germline CDR1 reads MNHEY; CDR2 reads SMNVEV (reference sequence). The V end was cut by 3 bases, the J end by 4 bases, with 16 bases between. Written as DNA, the CDR3 is TGTGCCAGCAGTTTTTCCCCCGGGTCGCGGTACGAGCAGTACTTC. As protein: CASSFSPGSRYEQYF.

The genes are TRBV27 and TRBJ1-2; D might be TRBD1 (5 bases). CDR3 size: 15 residues. V was cut by 5 bases and J by 7 bases, with 20 bases left in between. CDR1 is MNHEY and CDR2 is SMNVEV in the germline V gene (reference sequence). CDR3 sequence: CASSLIGDGEGGYTF. CDR3 in DNA: TGTGCCAGCAGTCTTATAGGGGATGGCGAGGGTGGCTACACCTTC.

The chain employs TRBV5-6 and TRBJ2-5; no clear D gene. This CDR3 contains 15 residues. Germline V gives CDR1 SGHDT, CDR2 YYEEEE. Trimming shortened V by 3 bases and J by 2 bases, and 14 bases separated the two germline ends. In nucleotides, the CDR3 is TGTGCCAGCAGCTCCCGGGCCAAAATGCAAGAGACCCAGTACTTC. Its translation: CASSSRAKMQETQYF.

This clone was seen a single time. The chain carries TRBV27 and TRBJ2-5, with TRBD2 as a possible D gene (5 bases). Germline CDR1 and CDR2: MNHEY and SMNVEV (reference sequence). The CDR3 spans 14 residues. Trimming shortened V by 2 bases and J by 11 bases, and 18 bases separated the two germline ends. The CDR3 DNA follows: TGTGCCAGCAGTTTAATTGGGGATCCTCGGACTCAGTACTTC. The encoded protein is CASSLIGDPRTQYF.

The chain has TRBV4-3 and TRBJ2-1; unclear D gene. In germline, CDR1 is LGHNA, CDR2 YSLEER. This CDR3 spans 16 amino acids. V lost 0 bases and J 5 bases, leaving 14 bases between the germline ends. The CDR3 nucleotides are TGCGCCAGCAGCCAAGATGGCCCGGGCGACCACAATGAGCAGTTCTTC. As protein: CASSQDGPGDHNEQFF.

The chain is built from TRBV27 and TRBJ2-7; D is unresolved. The CDR3 loop spans 13 amino acids. Germline V gene sequence: CDR1 MNHEY, CDR2 SMNVEV (reference sequence). V was pared by 1 base and J by 3 bases, with 7 bases between. The CDR3 sequence is CASSLYPHYEQYF. As DNA, the CDR3 is TGTGCCAGCAGTTTATACCCACACTACGAGCAGTACTTC.

This rearrangement joins TRBV4-1 to TRBJ1-4; 12 nucleotides line up with TRBD1. Germline V gene sequence: CDR1 MGHRA, CDR2 YSYEKL. The trim removed 4 bases at V and 4 bases at J, leaving 13 bases unmatched. This CDR3 region has 19 residues. The CDR3 coding sequence is TGCGCCAGCAGCCTTCTCGGCCGGGACAGGGGGCGAATTAATGAAAAACTGTTTTTT. Translated: CASSLLGRDRGRINEKLFF.

The CDR3 DNA sequence: TGTGCCATCAGTGTAGGCAGGGGCGTGGATGGCTACACCTTC. Translated: CAISVGRGVDGYTF. The rearrangement links TRBV10-3 to TRBJ1-2; a weak D match, TRBD1 (6 bases). V shed 4 bases and J shed 6 bases, with 15 bases lying between them. CDR1 ENHRY and CDR2 SYGVKD come from the germline V gene. This CDR3 region has 14 residues.

This rearrangement joins TRBV10-2 to TRBJ1-3; D call uncertain. CDR3 length: 14 residues. The germline CDR1 and CDR2 sequences are WSHSY and SAAADI. Trimming left V 5 bases short and J 2 bases short, with 10 bases between. The CDR3 DNA is TGCGCCAGCAGTAGCCGGGCCCCTGGAAACACCATATATTTT. This gives the protein CASSSRAPGNTIYF.

The chain recombines TRBV27 with TRBJ1-1; D unclear. The CDR3 runs to 17 residues. The germline V gene has CDR1 MNHEY and CDR2 SMNVEV (reference sequence). Trimming stripped 4 bases from V and 1 base from J, with 19 bases between. The chain's CDR3 is CASSSIRGWPANTEAFF. In DNA, the CDR3 is TGTGCCAGCAGTTCGATCCGGGGATGGCCTGCGAACACTGAAGCTTTCTTT.

The rearrangement uses TRBV11-2 and TRBJ2-7, with D tentatively TRBD2 (6 bases). CDR1 and CDR2 from the germline V gene are SGHAT and FQNNGV. The germline V and J ends were trimmed by 3 bases and 3 bases, with 12 bases remaining between them. This CDR3 contains 14 residues. The CDR3 spells CASSFLGLGYEQYF. CDR3 nucleotides: TGTGCCAGCAGCTTCCTGGGACTCGGCTACGAGCAGTACTTC.

The CDR3 sequence: CASSRGTSGAYEQYF. CDR3 coding DNA: TGTGCCAGCAGCCGCGGGACTAGCGGGGCCTACGAGCAGTACTTC. V is TRBV27 and J is TRBJ2-7; 13 bases agree with TRBD2. The CDR3 covers 15 residues. The V segment lost 6 bases and the J segment 2 bases; nucleotides outside the gene matches: 4. Per the germline V gene, CDR1 is MNHEY and CDR2 is SMNVEV (reference sequence).

The rearrangement uses TRBV5-6 and TRBJ1-5; the D is unclear. CDR3 size: 17 residues. V was trimmed by 1 base and J by 3 bases, leaving 17 bases between them. From germline, CDR1 is SGHDT and CDR2 YYEEEE. The CDR3 DNA reads as TGTGCCAGCAGCTTGTATATTAAAGGTCAGAACAATCAGCCCCAGCATTTT. Translation gives CASSLYIKGQNNQPQHF.